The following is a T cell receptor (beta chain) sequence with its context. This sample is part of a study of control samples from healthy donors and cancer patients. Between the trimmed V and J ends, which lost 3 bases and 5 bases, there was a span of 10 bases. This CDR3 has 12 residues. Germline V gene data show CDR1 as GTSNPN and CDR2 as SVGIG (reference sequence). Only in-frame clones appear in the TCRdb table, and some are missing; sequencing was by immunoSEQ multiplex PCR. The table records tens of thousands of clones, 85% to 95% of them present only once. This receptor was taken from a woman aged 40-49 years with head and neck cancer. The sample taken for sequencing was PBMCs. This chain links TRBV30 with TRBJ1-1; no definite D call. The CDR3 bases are TGTGCCTGGAGCGCCGGTCGGACTGAAGCTTTCTTT. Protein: CAWSAGRTEAFF.